In this sample, the clone carrying this TCR beta chain turned up many times. CDR3 regions of TCR beta were amplified from RNA transcripts. RT-PCR in the first round used HTBI primers; a second-round multiplex PCR followed. In TCRdb, the multiplex PCR reads were re-called with MiXCR into one record per CDR3 protein. Of under 350,000 distinct CDR3 sequences in the sample, around a sixth are singletons; the top ten hold over 9%. This specimen comes from a study of Graves' ophthalmopathy and Graves' hyperthyroidism. PBMCs originated in about 10 ml of fresh peripheral blood. Germline values: CDR1 SGHNT, CDR2 YENEEA. V was clipped by 5 bases and J by 0 bases, with 14 bases between them. This CDR3 contains 17 residues.

Specimen: peripheral blood. This sequence joins TRBV11-3 and TRBJ2-6; D is undetermined. The clonotype was recovered from an adult man with Graves' ophthalmopathy. The CDR3, as DNA: TGTGCCAGCAGCCTCCGGGCCGCTTACTCTGGGGCCAACGTCCTGACTTTC. Amino acids: CASSLRAAYSGANVLTF.